A single T cell receptor beta chain is shown here with its context. The data derive from a study of blood T cell repertoires in COVID-19. Germline CDR1 and CDR2: SGHVS and FNYEAQ. CDR3 length equals 13 residues. V was shortened by 5 bases and J by 6 bases, with 11 bases between the two germline ends. Libraries were prepared by immunoSEQ multiplex PCR; TCRdb keeps only in-frame clonotypes and omits some of them. The sample has 360,000 or so clones; roughly 87% are singletons. This chain uses TRBV7-6 with TRBJ1-5, with a weak D call TRBD1 (6 bases). The receptor was derived from a woman aged 45-59 years who had recovered from COVID-19. The sample taken for sequencing was PBMCs or T cells enriched from blood (not recorded which). The CDR3 spells CASSRGQSQPQHF. Here the CDR3 DNA reads TGTGCCAGCAGCCGAGGACAGTCTCAGCCCCAGCATTTT.